These 3 T cell receptor beta chains were all obtained from the same sample, sequenced in a study of blood T cell repertoires in COVID-19. Some clones are missing from TCRdb's copy, which holds only in-frame ones; the method was immunoSEQ multiplex PCR. This repertoire shows 390,000 or so clones, roughly four fifths found once; its top ten account for 5.1%. The sequencing sample was made of PBMCs or T cells enriched from blood (not recorded which). Source of these receptors: a woman between 45 and 60 years old who had recovered from COVID-19.

The rearrangement links TRBV9 to TRBJ1-4, with 10 bases matching TRBD1. This CDR3 region has 16 residues. Germline lookup yields CDR1 SGDLS and CDR2 YYNGEE. With V trimmed by 3 bases and J by 4 bases, 6 bases remained unmatched. In DNA form, the CDR3 reads TGTGCCAGCAGCGCGACCGGGACAGGGGTTAATGAAAAACTGTTTTTT. Translating it yields CASSATGTGVNEKLFF.

The chain uses TRBV9 and TRBJ1-1, with D maybe TRBD1 (6 bases). The CDR3 sequence is 17 residues long. V dropped 3 bases and J dropped 0 bases, with 18 bases sitting between them. The germline CDR1 and CDR2 sequences are SGDLS and YYNGEE. The CDR3 DNA reads as TGTGCCAGCAGCGCGGAGGGGGGAGGGTTTATGAACACTGAAGCTTTCTTT. Translated: CASSAEGGGFMNTEAFF.

This sequence joins TRBV21-1 and TRBJ1-1; TRBD1, the table's D call, lacks a check against the DNA. TRBV21-1 is a documented pseudogene. This CDR3 comprises 17 residues. CDR3 in DNA: TGTGCCAGCAGCAAACAAGGGTCCAGACAGCCTGGAACTGAAGCTTTCTTT. It translates to CASSKQGSRQPGTEAFF.